This T cell receptor beta chain derives from a study of CD8 T cells in ankylosing spondylitis. Study-level points and caveats: A TCR beta motif made of under 10 highly homologous variants seemed typical of ankylosing spondylitis blood. Reports of some motif variants in reactive arthritis synovial fluid and blood predate this one.

V was shortened by 3 bases and J by 11 bases, with 5 bases between the two germline ends. The germline gives CDR1 SNHLY, CDR2 FYNNEI. The CDR3 is 11 amino acids. TCRdb passed the 5' RACE reads through MiXCR, listing each CDR3 protein once. This sample carries fewer than 400,000 distinct CDR3 sequences, around 7.6% of them seen once, and the ten largest clones take roughly 15%. This clonotype has at least ten counts. The antigen is unknown. Sequenced material: blood, either unsorted or a sorted T cell fraction (not recorded which). This clonotype was obtained from a male donor with ankylosing spondylitis. The V and J genes are TRBV2 and TRBJ1-6; no clear D gene. The CDR3 DNA follows: TGTGCCAGCAGTGAGATGACACCCCTCCACTTT. Amino acids: CASSEMTPLHF.